Listed below are T cell receptor beta chains from one sample, sequenced in a study of blood T cell repertoires in COVID-19. Only in-frame clones appear in the TCRdb table, and some are missing; sequencing was by immunoSEQ multiplex PCR. The sample holds tens of thousands of clones, 84% seen once. Sequencing input: peripheral blood. All receptors come from a woman in her fifties or sixties with acute or convalescent COVID-19. The CDR3 runs from the conserved cysteine through the conserved F or W. The D gene is left open where the match is weak.

>NA|TRBV7-2
CASSLGGRGLYNEQFF
>NA|TRBV5-6
CASRWWGTKNIQYF
>NA|TRBV5-4
CASSLVGVQSSYEQYF
>NA|TRBV5-1
CASSFLPAGRDEKLFF
>NA|TRBV11-2
CASSPWTAYEQYF
>TRBD2|TRBV9
CASSVGSGVTFFYEQYF
>NA|TRBV7-9
CASSPSSGTETQYF
>NA|TRBV7-9
CASSSPTRDGTDTQYF
>NA|TRBV7-2
CASSLGGRRGYNSPLHF
>NA|TRBV3-1/TRBV3-2
CASSPETGTKNIQYF
>NA|TRBV7-8
CASSLARLANEQFF
>NA|TRBV18
CASSPPLPSTEAFF
>TRBD1|TRBV11-3
CASSFGTGAYEQYF
>NA|TRBV20-1
CSAGQETQYF
>NA|TRBV28
CASSLLDGVGSHLSGANVLTF
>NA|TRBV2
CASSERGYTGELFF
>TRBD1|TRBV19
CASGGTGGTGQPQHF
>NA|TRBV11-3
CASSLSGGEAFF
>NA|TRBV5-5
CASSLAGSYNEKLFF
>NA|TRBV19
CASSIGREAFF
>NA|TRBV6-6
CASRGQMNTEAFF
>NA|TRBV7-6
CASSLGERTEAFF
>NA|TRBV27
CASSSTGGGEQFF
>NA|TRBV2
CASSTDSSNQPQHF
>TRBD1|TRBV5-1
CASSPGQGEAGELFF
>TRBD2|TRBV27
CASTGLAGARLYEQYF
>NA|TRBV2
CASMGRGGSNQPQHF
>TRBD2|TRBV7-3
CASSLTSGSPGTQYF
>NA|TRBV5-1
CASSDSTNEKLFF
>NA|TRBV6-2/TRBV6-3
CASSYATVNTEAFF
>TRBD1|TRBV4-3
CASSQAGTGYGYTF
>NA|TRBV6-5
CASSYSPQAAYEQYF
>TRBD1|TRBV15
CATSREDRESYGYTF
>NA|TRBV11-3
CASSLRIQGNTGELFF
>TRBD1|TRBV7-2
CASSLVGQGFTEAFF
>NA|TRBV7-2
CASSSYRDEQYF
>NA|TRBV10-3
CAISDRTYEQYF
>TRBD1|TRBV2
CASDRTGFYNEQFF
>NA|TRBV28
CASSSYPLNRGNQPQHF
>NA|TRBV28
CASSLKFSPRNTEAFF
>NA|TRBV5-4
CASSRRPALPGNEQFF
>TRBD1|TRBV6-2/TRBV6-3
CASSYPGTGVYEQFF
>NA|TRBV5-4
CASSSRLEEPNEKLFF